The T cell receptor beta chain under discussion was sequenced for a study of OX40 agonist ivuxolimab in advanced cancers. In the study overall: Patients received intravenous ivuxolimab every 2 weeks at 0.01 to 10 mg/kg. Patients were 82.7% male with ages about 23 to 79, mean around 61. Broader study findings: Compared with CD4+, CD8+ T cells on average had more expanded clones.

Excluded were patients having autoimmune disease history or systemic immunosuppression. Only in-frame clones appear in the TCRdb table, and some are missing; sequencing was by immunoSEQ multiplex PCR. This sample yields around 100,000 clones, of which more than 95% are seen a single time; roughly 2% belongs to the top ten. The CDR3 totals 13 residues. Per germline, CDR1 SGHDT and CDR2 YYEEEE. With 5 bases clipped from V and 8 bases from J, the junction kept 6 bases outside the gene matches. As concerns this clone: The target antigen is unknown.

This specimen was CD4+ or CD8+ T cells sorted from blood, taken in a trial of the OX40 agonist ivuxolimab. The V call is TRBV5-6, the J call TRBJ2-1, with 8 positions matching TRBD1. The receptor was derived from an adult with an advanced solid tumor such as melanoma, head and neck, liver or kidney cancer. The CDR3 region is CASSYRGVYEQFF. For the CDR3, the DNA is TGTGCCAGCAGTTACAGGGGGGTTTATGAGCAGTTCTTC.